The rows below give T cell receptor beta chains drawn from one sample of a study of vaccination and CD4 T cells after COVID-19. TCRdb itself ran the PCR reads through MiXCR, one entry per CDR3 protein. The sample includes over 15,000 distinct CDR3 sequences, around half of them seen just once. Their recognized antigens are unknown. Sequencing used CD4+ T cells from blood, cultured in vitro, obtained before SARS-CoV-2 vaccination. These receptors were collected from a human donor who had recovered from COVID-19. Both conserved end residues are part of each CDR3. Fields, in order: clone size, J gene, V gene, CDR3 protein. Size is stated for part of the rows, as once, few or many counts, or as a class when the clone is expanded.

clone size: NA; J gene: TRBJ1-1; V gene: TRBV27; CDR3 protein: CASSFMTGNTEAFF
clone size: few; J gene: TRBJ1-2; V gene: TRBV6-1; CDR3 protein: CASNDAGSGYTF
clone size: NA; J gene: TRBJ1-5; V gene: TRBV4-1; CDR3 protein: CASSPSGGPQHF
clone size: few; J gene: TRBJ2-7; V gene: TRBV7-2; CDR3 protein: CASSPPGAHSSYEQYF
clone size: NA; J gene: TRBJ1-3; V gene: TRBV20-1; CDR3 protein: CSTTGQSGNTIYF
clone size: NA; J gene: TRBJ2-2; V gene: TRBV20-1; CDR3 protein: CSASRARPTGELFF
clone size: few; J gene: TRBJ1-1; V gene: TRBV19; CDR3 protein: CASSQSGYTEAFF
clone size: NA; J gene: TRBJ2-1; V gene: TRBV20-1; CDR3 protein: CSAYWTSGTNEQFF
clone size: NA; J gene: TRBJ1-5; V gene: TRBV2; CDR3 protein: CASSEGGRRSNQPQHF
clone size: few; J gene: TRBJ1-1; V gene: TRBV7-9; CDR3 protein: CASSPWDRGDTEAFF
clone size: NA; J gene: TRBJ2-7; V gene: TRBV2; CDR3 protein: CASRVNGDSYEQYF
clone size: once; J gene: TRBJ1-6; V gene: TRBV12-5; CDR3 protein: CASGLVRTGDNSPLHF
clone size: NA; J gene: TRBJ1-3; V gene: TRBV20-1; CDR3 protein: CSARDPDRAGNTIYF
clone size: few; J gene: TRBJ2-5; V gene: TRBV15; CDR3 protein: CATSRDLGARKTQYF
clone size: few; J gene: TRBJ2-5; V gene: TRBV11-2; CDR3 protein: CASSRDREETQYF
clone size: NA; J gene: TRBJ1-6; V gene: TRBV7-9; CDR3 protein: CASSFQQGANSPLHF
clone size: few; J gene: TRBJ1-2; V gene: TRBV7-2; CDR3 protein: CASSSQTGGNYGYTF
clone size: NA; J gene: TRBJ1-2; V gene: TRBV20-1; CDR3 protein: CSARDSPAAHYGYTF
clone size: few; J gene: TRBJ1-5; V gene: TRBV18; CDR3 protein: CASSPEGDQPQHF
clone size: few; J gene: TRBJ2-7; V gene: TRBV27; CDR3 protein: CASSFSWGDEQYF
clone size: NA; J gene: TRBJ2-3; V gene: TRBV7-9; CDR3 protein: CASSLGATSGTDTQYF
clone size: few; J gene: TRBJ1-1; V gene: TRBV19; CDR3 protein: CASSPDWTEAFF
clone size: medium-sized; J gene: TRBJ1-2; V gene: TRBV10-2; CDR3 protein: CASSESPREYGYTF
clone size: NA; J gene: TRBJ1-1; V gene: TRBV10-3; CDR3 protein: CAISESWRDTEAFF
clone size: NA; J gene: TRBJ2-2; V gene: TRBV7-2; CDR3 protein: CASSFYRHTGELFF
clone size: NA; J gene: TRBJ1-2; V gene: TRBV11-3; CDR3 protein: CASSLSEIGGYTF
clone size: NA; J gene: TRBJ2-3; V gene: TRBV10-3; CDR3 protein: CAISRTGGDTDTQYF
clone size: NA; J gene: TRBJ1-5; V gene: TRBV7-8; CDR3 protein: CASSAGTGRNQPQHF
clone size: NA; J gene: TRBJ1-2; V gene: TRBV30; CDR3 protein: CASKRQETNYGYTF
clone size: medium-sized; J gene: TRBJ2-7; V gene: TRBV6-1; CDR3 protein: CASSDYYGQGGEQYF
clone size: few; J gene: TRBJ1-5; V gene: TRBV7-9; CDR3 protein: CASSLEGTGNQPQHF
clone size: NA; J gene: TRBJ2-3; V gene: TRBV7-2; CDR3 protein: CASSLASEQTAQYF
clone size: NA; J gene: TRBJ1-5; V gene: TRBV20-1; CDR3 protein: CSASEGGIGNQPQHF
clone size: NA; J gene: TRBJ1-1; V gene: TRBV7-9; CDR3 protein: CASSPVENTEAFF
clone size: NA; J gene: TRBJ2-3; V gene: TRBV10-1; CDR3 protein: CASSESELAGADTQYF
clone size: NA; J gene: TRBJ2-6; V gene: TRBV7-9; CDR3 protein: CASSPTGTGRGGANVLTF
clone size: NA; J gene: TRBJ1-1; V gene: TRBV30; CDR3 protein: CASAVNTEAFF
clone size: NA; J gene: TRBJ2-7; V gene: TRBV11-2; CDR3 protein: CASSLEAGRQYF
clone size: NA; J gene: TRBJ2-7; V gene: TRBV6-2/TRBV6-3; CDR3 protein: CASSFPAQPRNEQYF
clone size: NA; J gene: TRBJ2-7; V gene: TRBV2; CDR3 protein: CASRLSQGTYEQYF
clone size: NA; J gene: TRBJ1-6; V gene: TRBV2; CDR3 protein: CASRTGLLSPLHF
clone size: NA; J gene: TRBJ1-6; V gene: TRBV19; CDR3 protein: CASSPEEASYNSPLHF
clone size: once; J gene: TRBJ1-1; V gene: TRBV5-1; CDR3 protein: CASSLTDRGPTEAFF
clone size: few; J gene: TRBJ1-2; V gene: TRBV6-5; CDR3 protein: CASSYRGQGAIGIGYTF
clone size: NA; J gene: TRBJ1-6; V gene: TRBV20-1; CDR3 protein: CSARDSGYSPLHF
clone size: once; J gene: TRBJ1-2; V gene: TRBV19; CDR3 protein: CASNPDRSTNYGYTF
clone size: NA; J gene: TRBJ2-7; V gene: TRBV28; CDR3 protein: CASSRSSGTSGLYEQYF
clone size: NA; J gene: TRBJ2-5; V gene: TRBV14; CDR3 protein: CASSHGGGIQETQYF
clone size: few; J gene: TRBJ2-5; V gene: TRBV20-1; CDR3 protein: CSASSGGPQETQYF
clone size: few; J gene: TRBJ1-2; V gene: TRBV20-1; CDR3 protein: CSAARTGADGYTF
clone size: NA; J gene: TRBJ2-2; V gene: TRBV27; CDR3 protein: CASSSTGTSGSGELFF
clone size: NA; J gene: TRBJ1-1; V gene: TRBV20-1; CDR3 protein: CSARDLRGGNTEAFF
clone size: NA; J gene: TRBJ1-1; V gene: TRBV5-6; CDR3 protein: CASSSRRRVVDTEAFF
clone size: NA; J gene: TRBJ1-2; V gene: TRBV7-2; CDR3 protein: CASSPRDYGYTF
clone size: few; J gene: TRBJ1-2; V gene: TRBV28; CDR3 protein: CASSTHDSHGNYGYTF